The next 27 T cell receptor beta chains were all read from a single sample in a study of CD8 T cells in ankylosing spondylitis. TCRdb processed the 5' RACE reads anew with MiXCR; each CDR3 protein has one entry. The profile covers 150,000 to 200,000 distinct CDR3 sequences, with 9.5% to 13% appearing a single time and under 35% taken by the ten largest. The sequencing input was blood, either unsorted or a sorted T cell fraction (not recorded which). All receptors come from a male donor with ankylosing spondylitis or in good health (not recorded which).

This clonotype appeared many times. The V gene is TRBV6-2 or TRBV6-3, the J gene TRBJ2-5; D might be TRBD2 (5 bases). Germline V gives CDR1 MNHEY, CDR2 SVGEGT. The CDR3 covers 12 residues. The germline V and J ends were trimmed by 6 bases and 7 bases, with 12 bases remaining between them. CDR3 bases: TGTGCCAGCAGCCTCGGACTCGGGACCCAGTACTTC. Translation: CASSLGLGTQYF.

J is TRBJ1-3 and V is TRBV7-9; 8 bases are a match to TRBD1. The CDR3 runs to 16 residues. Germline V CDR1 and CDR2: SEHNR, FQNEAQ (reference sequence). Losses at the gene ends were 4 bases for V and 1 base for J; bases not matched to a gene: 6. The CDR3 loop is CASSSRTGPSGNTIYF. In DNA, the CDR3 is TGTGCCAGCAGCTCGCGGACAGGGCCATCTGGAAACACCATATATTTT.

Concerning this clonotype: A much larger clone differs by one base, so this may be a read error. The chain is built from TRBV3-1 and TRBJ2-7; no clear D gene. Looked up from germline, CDR1 is LGHDT and CDR2 is YNNKEL (reference sequence). The CDR3 runs to 14 residues. The CDR3 DNA reads TGTGCCAGCAGCCAAGACCCATACTCCTACGTGCAGTACTTC. Translated: CASSQDPYSYVQYF.

This clonotype was seen repeatedly, ten times or more. This chain connects TRBV3-1 to TRBJ2-1; D remains unclear. The CDR3 extends over 15 amino acids. CDR1 is LGHDT and CDR2 is YNNKEL in the germline V gene (reference sequence). Trimming pared 0 bases from V and 5 bases from J, leaving 11 bases between. The CDR3 spells CASSQDSRTHNEQFF. As DNA, the CDR3 is TGTGCCAGCAGCCAAGATTCCCGGACCCACAATGAGCAGTTCTTC.

The table lists this clonotype with a count of one. This may be a read error: a much more frequent sequence differs by one nucleotide. The chain joins TRBV6-1 to TRBJ2-3; TRBD1 agrees at 8 bases. This CDR3 has 13 amino acids. CDR1 is MNHNS, CDR2 SASEGT, per germline. V lost 6 bases, J lost 10 bases, and 9 bases stayed unmatched. CDR3: CASSWTGSDAQYF. CDR3 nucleotides: TGTGCCAGCAGCTGGACAGGGTCCGATGCGCAGTATTTT.

This clonotype was seen many times. This chain connects TRBV4-1 to TRBJ2-7, with 7 nucleotides matching TRBD2. This CDR3 is built from 16 residues. V lost 4 bases to trimming and J lost 3 bases; unmatched junction nucleotides: 12. Germline V CDR1 and CDR2: MGHRA, YSYEKL. The CDR3 bases are TGCGCCAGCAGCCTACGAGCGGGGTCGATTAACTACGAGCAGTACTTC. This translates into CASSLRAGSINYEQYF.

At least ten counts were recorded for this clonotype. The chain combines TRBV28 with TRBJ1-1; D remains unclear. The CDR3 is 11 amino acids. Trimming took 11 bases from V and 4 from J, leaving 11 bases between them. Germline CDR1 reads MDHEN; CDR2 reads SYDVKM. The chain's CDR3 is CAVHSVTEAFF. CDR3 DNA: TGTGCCGTCCACAGCGTCACTGAAGCTTTCTTT.

This clonotype has at least ten counts. The V and J genes are TRBV5-1 and TRBJ2-7; D remains ambiguous. Trimming removed 4 bases from V and 9 bases from J, with 14 bases in between. Germline V CDR1 and CDR2: SGHRS, YFSETQ. The CDR3 is made up of 12 amino acids. The CDR3 protein is CASSDDPGRQYF. The CDR3, as DNA: TGCGCCAGCAGCGACGATCCAGGAAGGCAGTACTTC. Variable domain in full (rest from reference TRBV5-1 and TRBJ2-7): KAGVTQTPRYLIKTRGQQVTLSCSPISGHRSVSWYQQTPGQGLQFLFEYFSETQRNKGNFPGRFSGRQFSNSRSEMNVSTLELGDSALYLCASSDDPGRQYFGPGTRLTVT.

The V and J genes are TRBV2 and TRBJ2-7; 7 bases map to TRBD1. V was pared by 7 bases and J by 9 bases, with 6 bases of the junction left unmatched. CDR1 is SNHLY, CDR2 FYNNEI, per germline. CDR3 length equals 11 residues. CDR3 nucleotides: TGTGCCAGCACTTGGGACAGAGTGCAGTACTTC. It encodes CASTWDRVQYF. Full variable domain (rest looked up from reference TRBV2 and TRBJ2-7): EPEVTQTPSHQVTQMGQEVILRCVPISNHLYFYWYRQILGQKVEFLVSFYNNEISEKSEIFDDQFSVERPDGSNFTLKIRSTKLEDSAMYFCASTWDRVQYFGPGTRLTVT.

This clonotype was seen at least ten times. The CDR3 loop is CSVEVLFNYGYTF. The CDR3 coding sequence is TGCAGCGTTGAAGTACTGTTTAACTATGGCTACACCTTC. The chain carries TRBV29-1 and TRBJ1-2; D not certain. Germline CDR1 is SQVTM and CDR2 is ANQGSEA. This CDR3 is 13 amino acids long. V was trimmed by 1 base and J by 1 base, leaving 7 bases between them.

In its sample, this clonotype was seen a few times. The chain has TRBV12-3 or TRBV12-4 and TRBJ1-6; D remains unclear. The CDR3 has 15 amino acids. V dropped 0 bases and J dropped 8 bases, with 11 bases sitting between them. The CDR3 DNA reads as TGTGCCAGCAGTTTAGCCCCAGGTTCCCATTCACCCCTCCACTTT. Protein product: CASSLAPGSHSPLHF.

The V gene is TRBV13, the J gene TRBJ1-1, with a possible D match to TRBD1 (5 bases). This CDR3 has 13 amino acids. The ends were cut back, 6 bases at V and 2 bases at J, with 10 bases in the middle. Germline V CDR1 and CDR2: PRHDT, FYEKMQ (reference sequence). The CDR3 loop reads CASRAGLNTEAFF. The CDR3 bases are TGTGCCAGCAGGGCAGGGTTAAACACTGAAGCTTTCTTT. The full variable domain, in which reference TRBV13 and TRBJ1-1 provide the parts outside the CDR3, is AAGVIQSPRHLIKEKRETATLKCYPIPRHDTVYWYQQGPGQDPQFLISFYEKMQSDKGSIPDRFSAQQFSDYHSELNMSSLELGDSALYFCASRAGLNTEAFFGQGTRLTVV.

This clonotype was picked up many times. J is TRBJ2-2 and V is TRBV5-1; D not certain. Trimming removed 0 bases from V and 7 bases from J, with 7 bases in between. This CDR3 has 13 amino acids. Germline CDR1 and CDR2: SGHRS and YFSETQ. The CDR3, as DNA: TGCGCCAGCAGCTTGGTTCCAGGCGGGGAGCTGTTTTTT. This gives the protein CASSLVPGGELFF.

This clonotype came up many times. V is TRBV29-1 and J is TRBJ2-3, with D uncertain. Germline lookup yields CDR1 SQVTM and CDR2 ANQGSEA. The CDR3 has 14 residues. V was cut by 6 bases and J by 0 bases, with 13 bases left in between. In DNA form, the CDR3 reads TGCAGCGTCCTGCCGCCTGTTAGCACAGATACGCAGTATTTT. It yields the protein CSVLPPVSTDTQYF.

The table lists this clonotype with many counts. V is TRBV7-7 and J is TRBJ2-3; maybe TRBD1 (5 bases). V shed 5 bases and J shed 6 bases, with 15 bases lying between them. The CDR3 is 14 residues long. Looked up from germline, CDR1 is SSHAT and CDR2 is FNYEAQ (reference sequence). The CDR3 loop reads CASSLLTGGDTQYF. CDR3 DNA sequence: TGTGCCAGCAGCCTTCTAACAGGTGGCGATACGCAGTATTTT. The variable domain in full, with the rest retrieved from reference TRBV7-7 and TRBJ2-3, is GAGVSQSPRYKVTKRGQDVTLRCDPISSHATLYWYQQALGQGPEFLTYFNYEAQPDKSGLPSDRFSAERPEGSISTLTIQRTEQRDSAMYRCASSLLTGGDTQYFGPGTRLTVL.

This clonotype has at least ten counts. This chain joins TRBV28 and TRBJ2-5, with D possibly being TRBD1 (5 bases). The CDR3 totals 12 residues. V lost 5 bases, J lost 5 bases, and 9 bases lay in between. Looked up from germline, CDR1 is MDHEN and CDR2 is SYDVKM. The CDR3 sequence is CASSTYRETQYF. As DNA, the CDR3 is TGTGCCAGCAGTACCTACAGGGAGACCCAGTACTTC. The complete variable domain, with remaining parts taken from reference TRBV28 and TRBJ2-5, reads DVKVTQSSRYLVKRTGEKVFLECVQDMDHENMFWYRQDPGLGLRLIYFSYDVKMKEKGDIPEGYSVSREKKERFSLILESASTNQTSMYLCASSTYRETQYFGPGTRLLVL.

This clonotype was seen at least ten times. The chain links TRBV5-6 to TRBJ1-3; possible D gene TRBD1, 5 bases. CDR3 length: 15 amino acids. Trimming pared 5 bases from V and 2 bases from J, leaving 14 bases between. CDR1 is SGHDT, CDR2 YYEEEE, per germline. DNA of the CDR3: TGTGCCAGCAGTCCCAGGGAGGTCCCTGGAAACACCATATATTTT. This codes for CASSPREVPGNTIYF.

This clonotype was observed at least ten times. This chain joins TRBV5-1 and TRBJ1-5; D not resolved. This CDR3 is 15 amino acids long. Trimming stripped 1 base from V and 1 base from J, with 9 bases between. Germline CDR1 and CDR2: SGHRS and YFSETQ. The CDR3 loop reads CASSLNGRSNQPQHF. The CDR3 DNA reads as TGCGCCAGCAGCTTGAATGGGCGAAGCAATCAGCCCCAGCATTTT.

This clonotype was observed many times. The chain is built from TRBV12-3 or TRBV12-4 and TRBJ1-2, with D possibly being TRBD1 (5 bases). The CDR3 consists of 15 residues. Trimming removed 5 bases at V and 4 bases at J, with 17 bases between. CDR3 protein: CASSPRGSLLYGYTF. CDR3 sequence (DNA): TGTGCCAGCAGTCCTAGGGGCAGCCTCCTCTATGGCTACACCTTC.

This clonotype was recorded at least ten times. V and J are TRBV27 and TRBJ2-5; TRBD1 matches 11 bases. The CDR3 extends over 15 amino acids. V was clipped by 6 bases and J by 4 bases; unmatched bases: 7. Germline-derived CDR1 and CDR2 are MNHEY and SMNVEV (reference sequence). The CDR3 spells CASSHLGTGGETQYF. DNA for the CDR3: TGTGCCAGCAGCCACCTAGGGACAGGGGGAGAGACCCAGTACTTC.

This clonotype occurred many times. This CDR3 is CSAITGNTEAFF. Here the CDR3 DNA reads TGCAGCGCTATAACCGGGAACACTGAAGCTTTCTTT. This chain uses TRBV29-1 with TRBJ1-1; D is unresolved. CDR1 and CDR2 (germline): SQVTM, ANQGSEA. The CDR3 is made up of 12 amino acids. Trimming shortened V by 7 bases and J by 1 base, and 10 bases separated the two germline ends.

This clonotype came up many times. The chain employs TRBV4-1 and TRBJ2-3, with D possibly matching TRBD2 (5 bases). The germline V gene has CDR1 MGHRA and CDR2 YSYEKL. V was trimmed by 2 bases and J by 3 bases, leaving 18 bases between them. This CDR3 spans 17 amino acids. The CDR3 sequence is CASSQQGSQLGTDTQYF. The CDR3, as DNA: TGCGCCAGCAGCCAACAAGGGAGTCAATTGGGTACAGATACGCAGTATTTT.

Many counts were recorded for this clonotype. This chain joins TRBV6-2 or TRBV6-3 and TRBJ2-1; no reliable D call. Between the trimmed V and J ends, which lost 6 bases and 0 bases, there was a span of 9 bases. This CDR3 is built from 14 residues. From germline, CDR1 is MNHEY and CDR2 SVGEGT. CDR3 nucleotide sequence: TGTGCCAGCAGGAGTAGTGGCTCCTACAATGAGCAGTTCTTC. Protein sequence: CASRSSGSYNEQFF.

This clonotype was recorded at least ten times. The chain is built from TRBV7-2 and TRBJ2-5; TRBD1 aligns across 8 bases. CDR1 SGHTA and CDR2 FQGNSA come from the germline V gene. The CDR3 is 16 amino acids. With 5 bases clipped from V and 6 bases from J, the junction kept 14 bases outside the gene matches. The CDR3 DNA reads TGTGCCAGCAGCGCCACTTCAGGGGGCAGTCTAAAGACCCAGTACTTC. It translates to CASSATSGGSLKTQYF.

The genes are TRBV6-6 and TRBJ2-2; 10 nucleotides match TRBD2. With V trimmed by 7 bases and J by 0 bases, 5 bases remained unmatched. The CDR3 extends over 16 amino acids. The germline V gene has CDR1 MNHNY and CDR2 SVGAGI (reference sequence). This CDR3 reads CASTGTSGANTGELFF. The CDR3 DNA follows: TGTGCCAGCACCGGAACTAGCGGGGCGAACACCGGGGAGCTGTTTTTT.

The chain carries TRBV20-1 and TRBJ2-3; D may be TRBD1 or TRBD2 (5 bases each). Germline CDR1 is DFQATT and CDR2 is SNEGSKA (reference sequence). CDR3 length: 12 amino acids. Trimming took 5 bases from V and 6 from J, leaving 12 bases between them. CDR3 residues: CSAWDLRDTQYF. The CDR3 bases are TGCAGTGCTTGGGACCTTCGGGATACGCAGTATTTT.

This clonotype appeared many times. This CDR3 reads CASSYSGREKDTQYF. The CDR3 DNA reads TGTGCCAGCAGTTACTCTGGGCGGGAAAAAGATACGCAGTATTTT. This chain links TRBV6-5 with TRBJ2-3, with D perhaps matching TRBD2 (6 bases). The CDR3 sequence is 15 residues long. Germline values: CDR1 MNHEY, CDR2 SVGAGI. V lost 0 bases and J lost 5, with 12 bases in between.